This T cell receptor beta chain was captured in a study of identical twins. Germline loops: CDR1 SQVTM, CDR2 ANQGSEA. There are 12 residues in the CDR3. The V end was cut by 6 bases, the J end by 7 bases, with 13 bases between. TCRdb reanalysed the 5' RACE reads using MiXCR and keeps one entry per CDR3 protein. The table lists 600,000 to 850,000 distinct CDR3 sequences, 15% to 20% of them singletons. The same sample was also used in a study of T cells expressing NK-cell markers.

Sequencing was performed on PBMCs. This sequence joins TRBV29-1 and TRBJ2-1; D possibly uses TRBD1 or TRBD2 (7 bases each). The origin of this receptor is a woman in her late teens or twenties in good health. The CDR3 DNA is TGCAGCGTCTTCAGGGGGGGTAATGAGCAGTTCTTC. This gives the protein CSVFRGGNEQFF.